The 9 T cell receptor beta chains below all came from one sample that was sequenced in a study of T cells in Graves' hyperthyroidism and ophthalmopathy. Amplification targeted TCR beta CDR3 regions from RNA transcripts. The HTBI set primed first-round TCR CDR3 RT-PCR. TCRdb re-analysed the multiplex PCR reads in MiXCR, keeping a single row per CDR3 protein. The sample records around 600,000 distinct CDR3 sequences, roughly 15% being singletons. Sequencing was carried out using blood. The receptors were gathered from a woman in her fifties or sixties with Graves' ophthalmopathy.

The table lists this clonotype with a few counts. A single base separates this from a much larger clone, so it may be a read error. The V and J genes are TRBV24-1 and TRBJ2-1, with 10 positions matching TRBD2. CDR3 length equals 16 residues. The germline V gene encodes CDR1 KGHDR and CDR2 SFDVKD. V gave up 3 bases and J gave up 9 bases; unmatched junction bases: 10. The CDR3 DNA reads as TGTGCCACCAGTGATGCGTGGGCTAGCGGGAGAGGTGAGCAGTTCTTC. This codes for CATSDAWASGRGEQFF.

This clonotype appeared many times. The gene calls are TRBV20-1 and TRBJ2-7; the match to TRBD2 covers 12 bases. This CDR3 has 15 residues. Germline V gene lookup returns CDR1 DFQATT and CDR2 SNEGSKA (reference sequence). The V segment lost 6 bases and the J segment 6 bases; nucleotides outside the gene matches: 12. The DNA of the CDR3 is TGCAGTGCGCGGCTCCTAGCGGGAGGGCCCGGCGAGCAGTACTTC. Translated: CSARLLAGGPGEQYF.

The rearrangement uses TRBV5-1 and TRBJ2-6, with TRBD2 matching over 7 bases. V gave up 4 bases and J gave up 8 bases; unmatched junction bases: 3. In germline, CDR1 is SGHRS, CDR2 YFSETQ. The CDR3 is 13 amino acids. DNA of the CDR3: TGCGCCAGCAGCGGGGGGGGTTCCAACGTCCTGACTTTC. It specifies CASSGGGSNVLTF.

This clonotype has at least ten counts. This chain connects TRBV20-1 to TRBJ2-7; TRBD1 matches 7 bases. V lost 6 bases and J lost 0; bases outside the gene matches: 2. Germline-derived CDR1 and CDR2 are DFQATT and SNEGSKA (reference sequence). The CDR3 runs 12 residues. CDR3 sequence (DNA): TGCAGTGCAAGACAGGGCTCCTACGAGCAGTACTTC. Translating gives CSARQGSYEQYF.

Only one count was recorded for this clonotype. The chain uses TRBV4-3 and TRBJ2-4, with D hard to call. V lost 0 bases and J 0 bases, leaving 15 bases between the germline ends. Germline lookup yields CDR1 LGHNA and CDR2 YSLEER. CDR3 length: 18 residues. In nucleotides, the CDR3 is TGCGCCAGCAGCCAAGATCTCCCAGAAACGTTAGCCAAAAACATTCAGTACTTC. It encodes CASSQDLPETLAKNIQYF.

V usage is TRBV3-1 and J usage is TRBJ1-1; 8 nucleotides agree with TRBD1. The ends lost 4 bases at V and 4 bases at J; junction bases unmatched: 11. Germline V gene lookup returns CDR1 LGHDT and CDR2 YNNKEL (reference sequence). This CDR3 comprises 16 residues. CDR3: CASSPRQGNLGTEAFF. The CDR3 DNA is TGTGCCAGCAGCCCACGACAGGGGAATCTCGGCACTGAAGCTTTCTTT.

In this sample, this clonotype turned up many times. This chain connects TRBV20-1 to TRBJ2-1; D unresolved. The V end was cut by 0 bases, the J end by 0 bases, with 21 bases between. The CDR3 is made up of 19 amino acids. Germline V CDR1 and CDR2: DFQATT, SNEGSKA (reference sequence). CDR3 sequence: CSARDSSTPTPNSYNEQFF. Here the CDR3 DNA reads TGCAGTGCTAGAGATTCAAGCACCCCTACCCCGAACTCCTACAATGAGCAGTTCTTC.

This clonotype was counted many times. The V call is TRBV9, the J call TRBJ2-7; D gene unclear. The V gene lost 0 bases and the J gene lost 0 bases, with 7 bases spanning the gap. CDR3 size: 14 residues. CDR1 is SGDLS and CDR2 is YYNGEE in the germline V gene. The CDR3 bases are TGTGCCAGCAGCGTAGGCGTCAGCTCCTACGAGCAGTACTTC. It encodes CASSVGVSSYEQYF.

The V and J genes are TRBV28 and TRBJ2-6; tentatively, D is TRBD2 (5 bases). Trimming removed 5 bases from V and 0 bases from J, with 11 bases in between. There are 16 residues in the CDR3. From germline, CDR1 is MDHEN and CDR2 SYDVKM. In DNA, the CDR3 is TGTGCCAGCAGTCTACACACTAGCTCTGGGGCCAACGTCCTGACTTTC. Translating it yields CASSLHTSSGANVLTF.